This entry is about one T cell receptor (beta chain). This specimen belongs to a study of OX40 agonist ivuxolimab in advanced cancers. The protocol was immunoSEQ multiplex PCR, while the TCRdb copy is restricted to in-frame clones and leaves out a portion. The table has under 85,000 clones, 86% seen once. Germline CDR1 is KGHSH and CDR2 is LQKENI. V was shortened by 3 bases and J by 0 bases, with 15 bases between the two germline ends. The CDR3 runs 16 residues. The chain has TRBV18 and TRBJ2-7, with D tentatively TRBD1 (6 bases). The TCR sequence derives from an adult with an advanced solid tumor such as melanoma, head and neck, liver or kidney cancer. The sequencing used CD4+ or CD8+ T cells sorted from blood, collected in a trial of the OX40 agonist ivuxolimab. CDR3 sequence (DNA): TGTGCCAGCTCACCCTTAACAGGGCTGAGCTCCTACGAGCAGTACTTC. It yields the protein CASSPLTGLSSYEQYF.